Each of the 29 T cell receptor beta chains below was sequenced from the same sample in a study of graft-versus-host responses after intestinal transplantation (dated by TCRdb to 2020 to 2023). Read against the paper, the sample's time point label means: cells obtained before transplantation from donor or recipient. These receptors are not linked to any known antigen. Libraries were built with the immunoSEQ multiplex PCR assay. Here the immuneACCESS table is served through TCRdb, limited to in-frame sequences with V and J called. Missing clones are a known gap in these copies; in checked studies unresolved V genes cover under half, and the rest lacks a known reason. Within this sample are tens of thousands of clones, with roughly 95% of them counted one time only. The ten largest account for around 0.2% of the sample. The sequenced sample was unstimulated CD4+ T cells sorted from spleen or lymph node cells, obtained before transplant. These receptors all come from a human donor who was the organ donor for an intestinal transplant.

The chain combines TRBV5-1 with TRBJ2-7; TRBD1 agrees at 9 bases. This CDR3 has 15 amino acids. Germline trimming cut 4 bases from V and 0 bases from J; bases unmatched to any gene: 5. Germline CDR1 and CDR2: SGHRS and YFSETQ. In nucleotides, the CDR3 is TGCGCCAGCAGCGCAACGACAGGGGGCTCCTACGAGCAGTACTTC. This translates into CASSATTGGSYEQYF. Drawing the rest from reference TRBV5-1 and TRBJ2-7, the complete variable domain is KAGVTQTPRYLIKTRGQQVTLSCSPISGHRSVSWYQQTPGQGLQFLFEYFSETQRNKGNFPGRFSGRQFSNSRSEMNVSTLELGDSALYLCASSATTGGSYEQYFGPGTRLTVT.

This chain connects TRBV7-9 to TRBJ1-2, with a weak D call TRBD1 (5 bases). The CDR3 loop spans 13 amino acids. V lost 6 bases and J 7 bases, leaving 15 bases between the germline ends. Germline-derived CDR1 and CDR2 are SEHNR and FQNEAQ (reference sequence). CDR3 amino acids: CASSKDGTPGYTF. DNA of the CDR3: TGTGCCAGCAGTAAAGACGGGACTCCTGGCTACACCTTC.

V gene TRBV7-9 combines with J gene TRBJ1-5; TRBD1 aligns across 7 bases. The trim removed 1 base at V and 0 bases at J, leaving 3 bases unmatched. The CDR3 extends over 16 amino acids. Germline V lookup: CDR1 SEHNR, CDR2 FQNEAQ (reference sequence). CDR3 nucleotides: TGTGCCAGCAGCTTAGAGGACAGGACTAGCAATCAGCCCCAGCATTTT. Its protein product is CASSLEDRTSNQPQHF.

The chain is built from TRBV18 and TRBJ1-3, with 7 bases fitting TRBD1. Germline V gives CDR1 KGHSH, CDR2 LQKENI. The CDR3 consists of 15 residues. V lost 6 bases and J lost 0; bases outside the gene matches: 5. CDR3 sequence (DNA): TGTGCCAGCTCTCCGGACAGGAGCTCTGGAAACACCATATATTTT. Amino acid sequence: CASSPDRSSGNTIYF.

J is TRBJ2-7 and V is TRBV18; D is unclear. Trimming took off 2 bases at V and 4 bases at J, with 9 bases between the two ends. Germline V gene data show CDR1 as KGHSH and CDR2 as LQKENI. CDR3 size: 13 residues. CDR3 in DNA: TGTGCCAGCTCACCAAGCAGAGAATACGAGCAGTACTTC. It codes for CASSPSREYEQYF.

This chain links TRBV19 with TRBJ1-1; 8 nucleotides agree with TRBD1. V gave up 9 bases and J gave up 2 bases; unmatched junction bases: 14. This CDR3 region has 16 residues. Germline V gene data show CDR1 as LNHDA and CDR2 as SQIVND (reference sequence). CDR3 bases: TGTGCCAGCAGACTTTGGGCAGGGGGCGAAAACACTGAAGCTTTCTTT. It translates to CASRLWAGGENTEAFF. The whole variable domain, remainder taken from reference TRBV19 and TRBJ1-1, is DGGITQSPKYLFRKEGQNVTLSCEQNLNHDAMYWYRQDPGQGLRLIYYSQIVNDFQKGDIAEGYSVSREKKESFPLTVTSAQKNPTAFYLCASRLWAGGENTEAFFGQGTRLTVV.

This sequence joins TRBV11-2 and TRBJ2-3, with 9 nucleotides matching TRBD1. CDR1 SGHAT and CDR2 FQNNGV come from the germline V gene. This CDR3 comprises 16 residues. V lost 5 bases and J lost 6; bases outside the gene matches: 12. The CDR3 sequence: CASSVAQGAIGDTQYF. The DNA for the CDR3 is TGTGCCAGCAGCGTAGCACAGGGGGCTATTGGCGATACGCAGTATTTT.

The chain links TRBV4-3 to TRBJ2-6, with D tentatively TRBD1 (6 bases). The CDR3 consists of 18 residues. The germline CDR1 and CDR2 sequences are LGHNA and YSLEER. V lost 1 base and J 2 bases, leaving 15 bases between the germline ends. The CDR3 DNA is TGCGCCAGCAGCCAAGTGGGCAGGGGTATCGCTGGGGCCAACGTCCTGACTTTC. Its translation: CASSQVGRGIAGANVLTF.

This clone occurred a few times. The V gene is TRBV6-1, the J gene TRBJ1-5; a weak D match, TRBD1 (6 bases). V lost 0 bases and J 6 bases, leaving 12 bases between the germline ends. Germline values: CDR1 MNHNS, CDR2 SASEGT. This CDR3 has 15 residues. For the CDR3, the DNA is TGTGCCAGCAGTGAAGCGCTTCGGGGGGCTCAGCCCCAGCATTTT. It codes for CASSEALRGAQPQHF.

This chain connects TRBV11-3 to TRBJ1-2; D ambiguous. Looked up from germline, CDR1 is SGHNT and CDR2 is YENEEA. Trimming cost V 0 bases and J 0 bases, with 8 bases left between them. This CDR3 spans 15 amino acids. The CDR3 DNA reads as TGTGCCAGCAGCTTAGAACCAGGAACTAACTATGGCTACACCTTC. Translated: CASSLEPGTNYGYTF. Variable domain in full (rest from reference TRBV11-3 and TRBJ1-2): EAGVVQSPRYKIIEKKQPVAFWCNPISGHNTLYWYLQNLGQGPELLIRYENEEAVDDSQLPKDRFSAERLKGVDSTLKIQPAELGDSAVYLCASSLEPGTNYGYTFGSGTRLTVV.

CDR3 sequence reads: CATSRAPGQKNSPLHF. The CDR3 nucleotides read TGTGCCACCAGCAGAGCCCCGGGACAGAAAAATTCACCCCTCCACTTT. The chain recombines TRBV15 with TRBJ1-6, with 7 positions matching TRBD1. The germline V gene encodes CDR1 LNHNV and CDR2 YYDKDF (reference sequence). The CDR3 is 16 residues long. V was clipped by 1 base and J by 7 bases; unmatched bases: 7.

The gene calls are TRBV30 and TRBJ2-5; 8 positions match TRBD2. This CDR3 contains 13 residues. The ends lost 2 bases at V and 7 bases at J; junction bases unmatched: 6. From germline, CDR1 is GTSNPN and CDR2 SVGIG (reference sequence). CDR3: CAWSPPGLVTQYF. In DNA form, the CDR3 reads TGTGCCTGGAGTCCTCCGGGACTAGTGACCCAGTACTTC. Filled out from reference TRBV30 and TRBJ2-5, the complete variable domain reads SQTIHQWPATLVQPVGSPLSLECTVEGTSNPNLYWYRQAAGRGLQLLFYSVGIGQISSEVPQNLSASRPQDRQFILSSKKLLLSDSGFYLCAWSPPGLVTQYFGPGTRLLVL.

V gene TRBV29-1 combines with J gene TRBJ1-2; a possible D gene is TRBD1 (5 bases). This CDR3 spans 12 amino acids. The germline V gene has CDR1 SQVTM and CDR2 ANQGSEA. V lost 0 bases to trimming and J lost 4 bases, with 6 bases between them. The CDR3 DNA is TGCAGCGTTGAAGACAGGGCCTATGGCTACACCTTC. Translation gives CSVEDRAYGYTF.

This clone was observed once. This chain connects TRBV6-1 to TRBJ1-4; D not resolved. V was cut by 3 bases and J by 7 bases, with 12 bases left in between. There are 14 residues in the CDR3. Germline V gives CDR1 MNHNS, CDR2 SASEGT. CDR3 sequence (DNA): TGTGCCAGCAGTGACAGCGCCCGAGGTGAAAAACTGTTTTTT. It yields the protein CASSDSARGEKLFF.

The chain links TRBV5-1 to TRBJ2-2; TRBD1 matches at 9 bases. CDR3 length: 15 residues. V shed 2 bases, J shed 3 bases, and the junction held 2 bases outside the gene matches. Germline loops: CDR1 SGHRS, CDR2 YFSETQ. DNA of the CDR3: TGCGCCAGCAGCTTCGGGGACAGGGACACCGGGGAGCTGTTTTTT. Residues: CASSFGDRDTGELFF.

V and J are TRBV5-1 and TRBJ2-4; 10 positions match TRBD2. CDR3 length: 14 amino acids. The V gene's germline CDR1 is SGHRS and CDR2 YFSETQ. J was trimmed by 9 bases and V by 1 base; bases with no gene match: 4. The CDR3 spells CASSLWLAGAIQYF. In DNA form, the CDR3 reads TGCGCCAGCAGCTTGTGGCTAGCGGGGGCCATTCAGTACTTC.

The chain has TRBV2 and TRBJ2-5; D may match TRBD1 or TRBD2 (7 bases each). The CDR3 totals 14 residues. Trimming took off 6 bases at V and 5 bases at J, with 16 bases between the two ends. CDR1 and CDR2 from the germline V gene are SNHLY and FYNNEI. The CDR3 is CASSSPQGGETQYF. In DNA, the CDR3 is TGTGCCAGCAGCTCCCCTCAGGGGGGGGAGACCCAGTACTTC.

The chain carries TRBV10-3 and TRBJ2-6; TRBD1 aligns across 10 bases. The CDR3 extends over 19 amino acids. The V segment lost 2 bases and the J segment 0 bases; nucleotides outside the gene matches: 7. Per the germline V gene, CDR1 is ENHRY and CDR2 is SYGVKD. DNA for the CDR3: TGTGCCATCAGTGAGACCCCGGGACAGGGGTTCTCTGGGGCCAACGTCCTGACTTTC. Its translation is CAISETPGQGFSGANVLTF.

This chain connects TRBV11-3 to TRBJ1-2, with 7 positions matching TRBD1. V shed 3 bases and J 2 bases; nucleotides not matched to a gene: 0. CDR1 and CDR2 from the germline V gene are SGHNT and YENEEA. The CDR3 loop spans 13 amino acids. In DNA form, the CDR3 reads TGTGCCAGCAGCTTGGACAGGAACTATGGCTACACCTTC. Encoded protein: CASSLDRNYGYTF.

This chain connects TRBV25-1 to TRBJ2-3, with 10 bases fitting TRBD1. The CDR3 extends over 16 amino acids. Trimming removed 5 bases from V and 2 bases from J; junction bases left unmatched: 7. Germline loops: CDR1 MGHDK, CDR2 SYGVNS. Here the CDR3 DNA reads TGTGCCAGCAGTCCGGCGGGGACAGGGGTCACAGATACGCAGTATTTT. Protein product: CASSPAGTGVTDTQYF.

This chain joins TRBV18 and TRBJ1-6, with D unclear. This CDR3 spans 14 amino acids. Trimming pared 1 base from V and 2 bases from J, leaving 3 bases between. Germline assignment: CDR1 KGHSH and CDR2 LQKENI. The CDR3 reads CASSPQAYNSPLHF. In nucleotides, the CDR3 is TGTGCCAGCTCACCACAAGCCTATAATTCACCCCTCCACTTT. The full variable domain, its missing parts supplied by reference TRBV18 and TRBJ1-6, is NAGVMQNPRHLVRRRGQEARLRCSPMKGHSHVYWYRQLPEEGLKFMVYLQKENIIDESGMPKERFSAEFPKEGPSILRIQQVVRGDSAAYFCASSPQAYNSPLHFGNGTRLTVT.

The genes are TRBV30 and TRBJ2-5; 7 bases fit TRBD1. Near its end, the DNA agrees better with TRBJ2-7, so the J call may be wrong. This CDR3 contains 13 residues. Germline V gene lookup returns CDR1 GTSNPN and CDR2 SVGIG (reference sequence). CDR3: CAWRPGGSYEQYF. DNA of the CDR3: TGTGCCTGGAGACCAGGGGGTTCCTACGAGCAGTACTTC.

The chain combines TRBV6-1 with TRBJ2-7, with 8 bases fitting TRBD2. The CDR3 contains 15 residues. The germline gives CDR1 MNHNS, CDR2 SASEGT. Trimming cost V 7 bases and J 2 bases; bases outside gene matches: 10. In nucleotides, the CDR3 is TGTGCCAGCAATCCAAGCGGGGGAGGGGCCTACGAGCAGTACTTC. Translated, it gives CASNPSGGGAYEQYF.

The rearrangement joins TRBV5-6 to TRBJ2-5; 10 nucleotides match TRBD2. The CDR3 is 18 amino acids. CDR1 is SGHDT, CDR2 YYEEEE, per germline. V gave up 5 bases and J gave up 5 bases; unmatched junction bases: 18. CDR3 amino acids: CASSPVQRGGRIRETQYF. In DNA form, the CDR3 reads TGTGCCAGCAGTCCGGTCCAGCGGGGGGGCCGAATACGGGAGACCCAGTACTTC.

The rearrangement links TRBV4-1 to TRBJ2-2, with TRBD2 as a possible D gene (5 bases). This CDR3 is 16 amino acids long. V was pared by 5 bases and J by 0 bases, with 13 bases between. Germline lookup yields CDR1 MGHRA and CDR2 YSYEKL. CDR3 amino acids: CASSARGVANTGELFF. The CDR3 coding sequence is TGCGCCAGCAGCGCCCGGGGAGTCGCGAACACCGGGGAGCTGTTTTTT.

CDR3 nucleotide sequence: TGTGCCAGGCCTACAGGGACCACAAATCAGCCCCAGCATTTT. Protein sequence: CARPTGTTNQPQHF. The chain is built from TRBV19 and TRBJ1-5; D is possibly TRBD1 (6 bases). The V gene's germline CDR1 is LNHDA and CDR2 SQIVND (reference sequence). The V and J ends lost 9 bases and 4 bases respectively, with 16 bases between them. The CDR3 contains 14 residues.

V gene TRBV7-9 combines with J gene TRBJ2-5; TRBD2 matches at 12 bases. Per the germline V gene, CDR1 is SEHNR and CDR2 is FQNEAQ (reference sequence). The CDR3 consists of 17 residues. V was pared by 5 bases and J by 4 bases, with 11 bases of the junction left unmatched. CDR3 amino acids: CASSPGLAGNGGETQYF. Written as DNA, the CDR3 is TGTGCCAGCAGCCCAGGACTAGCGGGAAACGGAGGAGAGACCCAGTACTTC.

The chain couples TRBV10-3 to TRBJ2-7; 9 nucleotides agree with TRBD1. This CDR3 region has 12 residues. Germline V gene sequence: CDR1 ENHRY, CDR2 SYGVKD. Losses at the gene ends were 7 bases for V and 3 bases for J; bases not matched to a gene: 1. CDR3 in amino acids: CAIKDRGYEQYF. The CDR3 DNA is TGTGCCATCAAGGACAGGGGCTACGAGCAGTACTTC.

This clone was seen once. The chain employs TRBV7-3 and TRBJ1-1, with a possible D match to TRBD1 (5 bases). Between the trimmed V and J ends, which lost 0 bases and 3 bases, there was a span of 11 bases. This CDR3 is built from 15 residues. Germline-derived CDR1 and CDR2 are SGHTA and FQGTGA. The CDR3 DNA is TGTGCCAGCAGCTTAACAGCAGGGCACGACACTGAAGCTTTCTTT. Amino acids: CASSLTAGHDTEAFF. Full variable domain (missing parts from reference TRBV7-3 and TRBJ1-1): GAGVSQTPSNKVTEKGKYVELRCDPISGHTALYWYRQSLGQGPEFLIYFQGTGAADDSGLPNDRFFAVRPEGSVSTLKIQRTERGDSAVYLCASSLTAGHDTEAFFGQGTRLTVV.